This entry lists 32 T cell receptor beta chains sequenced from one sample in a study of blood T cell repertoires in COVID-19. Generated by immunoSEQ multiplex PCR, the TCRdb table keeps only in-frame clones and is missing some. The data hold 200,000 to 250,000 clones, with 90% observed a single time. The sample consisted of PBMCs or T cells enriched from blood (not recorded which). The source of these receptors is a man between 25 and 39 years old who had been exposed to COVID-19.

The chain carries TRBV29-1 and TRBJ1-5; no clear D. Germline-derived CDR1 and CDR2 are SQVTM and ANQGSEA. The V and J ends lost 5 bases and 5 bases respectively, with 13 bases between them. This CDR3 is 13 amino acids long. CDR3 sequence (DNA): TGCAGCGTTCTTTGGGCTACAGATCAGCCCCAGCATTTT. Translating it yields CSVLWATDQPQHF.

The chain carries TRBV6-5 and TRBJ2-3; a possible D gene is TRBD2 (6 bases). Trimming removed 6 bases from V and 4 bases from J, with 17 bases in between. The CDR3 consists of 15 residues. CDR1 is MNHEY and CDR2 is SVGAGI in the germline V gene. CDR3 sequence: CASSGGTLQADTQYF. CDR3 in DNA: TGTGCCAGCAGCGGGGGTACGCTCCAAGCAGATACGCAGTATTTT.

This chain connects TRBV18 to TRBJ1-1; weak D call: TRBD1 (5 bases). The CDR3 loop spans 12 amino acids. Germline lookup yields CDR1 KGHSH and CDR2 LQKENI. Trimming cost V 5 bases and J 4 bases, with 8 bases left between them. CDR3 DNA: TGTGCCAGCTCAAACGGGGGCACTGAAGCTTTCTTT. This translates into CASSNGGTEAFF.

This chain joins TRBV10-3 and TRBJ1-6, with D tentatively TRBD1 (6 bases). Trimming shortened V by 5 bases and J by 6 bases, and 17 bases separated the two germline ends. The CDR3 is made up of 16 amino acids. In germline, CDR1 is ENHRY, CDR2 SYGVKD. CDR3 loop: CAISKDSLRGNSPLHF. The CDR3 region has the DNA TGTGCCATCAGTAAGGACAGTCTGAGGGGTAATTCACCCCTCCACTTT.

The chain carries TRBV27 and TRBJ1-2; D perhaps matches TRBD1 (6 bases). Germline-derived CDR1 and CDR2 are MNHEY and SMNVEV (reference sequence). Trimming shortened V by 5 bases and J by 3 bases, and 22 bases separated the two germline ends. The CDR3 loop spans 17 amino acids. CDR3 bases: TGTGCCAGCAGTCCATACTCCGTTGGGGGGGCGGACTATGGCTACACCTTC. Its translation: CASSPYSVGGADYGYTF.

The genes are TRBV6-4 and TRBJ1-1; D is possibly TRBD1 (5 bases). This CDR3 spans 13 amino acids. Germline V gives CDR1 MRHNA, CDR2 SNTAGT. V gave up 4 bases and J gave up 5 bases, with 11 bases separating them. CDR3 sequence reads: CASSGEEGTEAFF. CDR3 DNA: TGTGCCAGCAGTGGAGAGGAGGGGACTGAAGCTTTCTTT.

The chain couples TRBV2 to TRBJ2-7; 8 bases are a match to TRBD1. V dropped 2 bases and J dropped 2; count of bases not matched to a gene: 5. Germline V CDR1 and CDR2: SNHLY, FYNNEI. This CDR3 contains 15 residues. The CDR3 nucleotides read TGTGCCAGCAGTGAAAGGACAGGGCAAACCTACGAGCAGTACTTC. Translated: CASSERTGQTYEQYF.

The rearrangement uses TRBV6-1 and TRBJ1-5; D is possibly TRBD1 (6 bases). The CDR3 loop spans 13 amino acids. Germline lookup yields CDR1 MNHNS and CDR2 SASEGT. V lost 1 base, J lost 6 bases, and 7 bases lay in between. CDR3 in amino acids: CASSEEDSQPQHF. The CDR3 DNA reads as TGTGCCAGCAGTGAAGAGGACAGTCAGCCCCAGCATTTT.

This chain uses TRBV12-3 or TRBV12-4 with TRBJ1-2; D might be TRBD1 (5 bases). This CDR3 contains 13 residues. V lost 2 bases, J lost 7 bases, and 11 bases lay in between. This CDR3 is CASSLKTAGGYTF. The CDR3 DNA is TGTGCCAGCAGTTTAAAGACAGCCGGTGGCTACACCTTC.

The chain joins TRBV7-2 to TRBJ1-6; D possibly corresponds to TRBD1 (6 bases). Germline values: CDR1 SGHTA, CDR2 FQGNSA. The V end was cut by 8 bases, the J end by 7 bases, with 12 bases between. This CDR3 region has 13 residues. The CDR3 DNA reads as TGTGCCAGCCGCGGACAGTTAAATTCACCCCTCCACTTT. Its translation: CASRGQLNSPLHF. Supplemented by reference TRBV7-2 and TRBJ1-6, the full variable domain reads GAGVSQSPSNKVTEKGKDVELRCDPISGHTALYWYRQSLGQGLEFLIYFQGNSAPDKSGLPSDRFSAERTGGSVSTLTIQRTQQEDSAVYLCASRGQLNSPLHFGNGTRLTVT.

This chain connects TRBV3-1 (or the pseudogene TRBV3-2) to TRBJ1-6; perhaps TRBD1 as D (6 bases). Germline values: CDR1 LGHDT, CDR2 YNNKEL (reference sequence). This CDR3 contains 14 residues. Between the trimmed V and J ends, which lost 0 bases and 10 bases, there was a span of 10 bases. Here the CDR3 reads CASSQERGQSPLHF. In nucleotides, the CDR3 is TGTGCCAGCAGCCAAGAAAGGGGACAATCACCCCTCCACTTT.

Written as DNA, the CDR3 is TGTGCCAGCAGTGATTTCCTAGCGGGGGGTAACACCGGGGAGCTGTTTTTT. Protein sequence: CASSDFLAGGNTGELFF. This rearrangement joins TRBV6-1 to TRBJ2-2, with TRBD2 matching over 11 bases. The CDR3 sequence is 17 residues long. In germline, CDR1 is MNHNS, CDR2 SASEGT. V lost 3 bases, J lost 2 bases, and 5 bases stayed unmatched.

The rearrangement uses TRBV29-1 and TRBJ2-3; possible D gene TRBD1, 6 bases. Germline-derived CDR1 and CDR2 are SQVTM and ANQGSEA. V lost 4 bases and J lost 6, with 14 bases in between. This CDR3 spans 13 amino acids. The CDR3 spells CSVARGPGDTQYF. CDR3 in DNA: TGCAGCGTTGCCAGGGGTCCAGGGGATACGCAGTATTTT.

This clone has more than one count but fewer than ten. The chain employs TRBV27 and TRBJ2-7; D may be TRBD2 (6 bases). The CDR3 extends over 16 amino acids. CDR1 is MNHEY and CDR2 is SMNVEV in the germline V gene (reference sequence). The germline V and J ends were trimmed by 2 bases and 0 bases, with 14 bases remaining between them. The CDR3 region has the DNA TGTGCCAGCAGTTTAAAAGGGACTGATTTCTCCTACGAGCAGTACTTC. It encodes CASSLKGTDFSYEQYF.

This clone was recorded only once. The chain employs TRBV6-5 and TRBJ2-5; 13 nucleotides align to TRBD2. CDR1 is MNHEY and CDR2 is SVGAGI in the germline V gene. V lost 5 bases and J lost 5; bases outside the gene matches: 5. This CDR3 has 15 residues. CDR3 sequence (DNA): TGTGCCAGCAGTCCACTAGCGGGGGGGCCTGAGACCCAGTACTTC. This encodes CASSPLAGGPETQYF.

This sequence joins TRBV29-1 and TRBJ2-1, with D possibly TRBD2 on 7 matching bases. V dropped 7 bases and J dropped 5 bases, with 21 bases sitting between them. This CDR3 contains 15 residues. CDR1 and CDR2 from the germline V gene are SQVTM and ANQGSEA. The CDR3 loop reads CSAKREGGFDNEQFF. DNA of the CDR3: TGCAGCGCCAAAAGGGAGGGGGGGTTTGACAATGAGCAGTTCTTC.

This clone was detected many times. CDR3 residues: CASSETGNQPQHF. CDR3 sequence (DNA): TGTGCCAGCAGCGAAACAGGAAATCAGCCCCAGCATTTT. The chain is built from TRBV6-2 or TRBV6-3 and TRBJ1-5, with a possible D match to TRBD1 (5 bases). Germline-derived CDR1 and CDR2 are MNHEY and SVGEGT. With 6 bases removed from V and 4 bases from J, the gap between germline ends came to 10 bases. This CDR3 comprises 13 residues.

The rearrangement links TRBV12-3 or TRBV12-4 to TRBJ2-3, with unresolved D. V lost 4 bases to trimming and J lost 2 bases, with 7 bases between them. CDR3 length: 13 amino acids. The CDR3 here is CASSSLFTDTQYF. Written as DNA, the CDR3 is TGTGCCAGCAGTTCCCTTTTCACAGATACGCAGTATTTT.

The chain's CDR3 is CASSYSFRQGILGYTF. The CDR3, as DNA: TGTGCCAGCAGTTACTCGTTCCGACAGGGGATTCTTGGCTACACCTTC. The J gene is TRBJ1-2, the V gene TRBV6-5; TRBD1 matches at 8 bases. Germline CDR1 reads MNHEY; CDR2 reads SVGAGI. This CDR3 has 16 residues. J was trimmed by 7 bases and V by 0 bases; bases with no gene match: 10.

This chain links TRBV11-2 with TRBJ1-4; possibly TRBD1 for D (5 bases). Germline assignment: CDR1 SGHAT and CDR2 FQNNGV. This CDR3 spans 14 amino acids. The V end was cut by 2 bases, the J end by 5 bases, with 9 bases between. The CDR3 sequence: CASSLPTENEKLFF. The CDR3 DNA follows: TGTGCCAGCAGCTTACCGACAGAGAATGAAAAACTGTTTTTT.

This CDR3 is CASSLEGTGRNEKLFF. CDR3 nucleotides: TGTGCCAGCAGCTTGGAGGGGACAGGCCGTAATGAAAAACTGTTTTTT. This chain joins TRBV5-8 and TRBJ1-4, with TRBD1 matching 8 bases. Per germline, CDR1 SGHTS and CDR2 YDEGEE. J was trimmed by 4 bases and V by 0 bases; bases with no gene match: 5. The CDR3 totals 16 residues.

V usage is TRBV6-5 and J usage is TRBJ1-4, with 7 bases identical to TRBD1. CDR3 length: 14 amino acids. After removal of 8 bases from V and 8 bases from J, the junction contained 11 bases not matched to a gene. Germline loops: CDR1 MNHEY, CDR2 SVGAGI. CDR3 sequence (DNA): TGTGCCAGCCGAATCGACAGGGTTAACGAAAAACTGTTTTTT. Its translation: CASRIDRVNEKLFF.

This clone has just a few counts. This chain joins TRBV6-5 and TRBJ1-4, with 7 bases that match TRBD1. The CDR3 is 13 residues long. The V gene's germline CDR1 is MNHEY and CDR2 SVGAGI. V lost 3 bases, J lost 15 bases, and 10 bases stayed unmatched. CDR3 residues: CASSYALAGQMFF. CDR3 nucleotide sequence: TGTGCCAGCAGTTATGCTCTGGCGGGACAGATGTTTTTT.

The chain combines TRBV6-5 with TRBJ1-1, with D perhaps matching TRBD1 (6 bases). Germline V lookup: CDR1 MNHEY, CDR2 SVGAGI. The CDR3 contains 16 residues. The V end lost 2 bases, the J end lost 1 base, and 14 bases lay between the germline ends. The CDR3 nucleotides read TGTGCCAGCAGTTACCAGGGGTCGTGGCCGAACACTGAAGCTTTCTTT. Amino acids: CASSYQGSWPNTEAFF.

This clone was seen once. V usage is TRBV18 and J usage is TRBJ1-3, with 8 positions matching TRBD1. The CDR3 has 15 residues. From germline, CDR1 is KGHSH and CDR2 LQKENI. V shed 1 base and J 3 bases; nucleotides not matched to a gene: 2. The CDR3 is CASSPRQGYGNTIYF. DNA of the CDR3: TGTGCCAGCTCACCACGACAGGGGTATGGAAACACCATATATTTT. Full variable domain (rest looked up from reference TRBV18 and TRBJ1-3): NAGVMQNPRHLVRRRGQEARLRCSPMKGHSHVYWYRQLPEEGLKFMVYLQKENIIDESGMPKERFSAEFPKEGPSILRIQQVVRGDSAAYFCASSPRQGYGNTIYFGEGSWLTVV.

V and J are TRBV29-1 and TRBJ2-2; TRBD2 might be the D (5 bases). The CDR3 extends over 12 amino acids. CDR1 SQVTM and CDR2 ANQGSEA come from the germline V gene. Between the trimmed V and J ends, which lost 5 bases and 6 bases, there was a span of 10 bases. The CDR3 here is CSVWTVPGELFF. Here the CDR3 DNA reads TGCAGCGTTTGGACTGTGCCCGGGGAGCTGTTTTTT.

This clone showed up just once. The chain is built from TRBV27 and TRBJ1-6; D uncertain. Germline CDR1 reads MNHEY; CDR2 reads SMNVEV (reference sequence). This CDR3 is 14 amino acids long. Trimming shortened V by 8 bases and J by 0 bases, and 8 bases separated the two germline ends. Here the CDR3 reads CASRLSSYNSPLHF. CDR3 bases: TGTGCCAGCCGACTGAGCTCCTATAATTCACCCCTCCACTTT.

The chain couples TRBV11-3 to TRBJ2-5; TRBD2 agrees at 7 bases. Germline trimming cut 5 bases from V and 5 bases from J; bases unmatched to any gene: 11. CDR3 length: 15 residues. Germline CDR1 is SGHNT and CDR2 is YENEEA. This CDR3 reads CASSDAGGEGETQYF. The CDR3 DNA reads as TGTGCCAGCAGCGATGCTGGGGGGGAAGGGGAGACCCAGTACTTC.

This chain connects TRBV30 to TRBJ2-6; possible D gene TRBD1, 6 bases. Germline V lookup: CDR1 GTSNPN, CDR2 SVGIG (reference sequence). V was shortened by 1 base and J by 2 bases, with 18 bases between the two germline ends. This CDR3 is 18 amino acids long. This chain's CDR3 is CAWSAQGRGMAGANVLTF. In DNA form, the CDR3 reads TGTGCCTGGAGTGCCCAAGGAAGGGGGATGGCTGGGGCCAACGTCCTGACTTTC.

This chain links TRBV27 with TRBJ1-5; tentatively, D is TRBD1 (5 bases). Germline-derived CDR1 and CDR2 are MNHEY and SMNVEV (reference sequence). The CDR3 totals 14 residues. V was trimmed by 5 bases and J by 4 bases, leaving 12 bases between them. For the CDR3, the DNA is TGTGCCAGCAGTCGGGAGGGGATAAATCAGCCCCAGCATTTT. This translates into CASSREGINQPQHF.

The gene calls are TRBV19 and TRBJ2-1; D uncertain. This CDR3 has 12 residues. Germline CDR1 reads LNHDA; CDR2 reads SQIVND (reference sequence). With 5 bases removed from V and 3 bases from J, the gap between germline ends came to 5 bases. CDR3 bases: TGTGCCAGTAGTCCTTACTACAATGAGCAGTTCTTC. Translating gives CASSPYYNEQFF.

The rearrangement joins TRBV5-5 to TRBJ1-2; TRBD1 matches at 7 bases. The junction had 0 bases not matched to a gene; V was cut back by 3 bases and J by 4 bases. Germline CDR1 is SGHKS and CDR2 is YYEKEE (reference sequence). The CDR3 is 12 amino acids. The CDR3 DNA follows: TGTGCCAGCAGCTGGACAGGCTATGGCTACACCTTC. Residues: CASSWTGYGYTF.